One sample yielded the 9 T cell receptor beta chains listed below, sequenced in a study of human T cells and chemical hapten exposure. Each CDR3 protein is one row after TCRdb ran MiXCR on the RACE reads. The table lists 71,000 or so distinct CDR3 sequences, roughly 9.2% of them singletons. The sample's time point: patch test 1, 2 weeks after DPC sensitization. Treatment defined: therapeutic diphenylcyclopropenone sensitization with weekly scalp DPC. The sample consisted of whole blood, taken in connection with sensitization to the hapten diphenylcyclopropenone (DPC). All receptors derive from a woman aged 40 to 49 with alopecia areata. Some clones in this sample may be carry-over from other donors' samples.

The chain recombines TRBV10-3 with TRBJ2-2; 8 bases align to TRBD2. Trimming cost V 5 bases and J 7 bases; bases outside gene matches: 12. The V gene's germline CDR1 is ENHRY and CDR2 SYGVKD. This CDR3 is built from 16 residues. CDR3 region: CAISPSGGLDIGELFF. CDR3 coding DNA: TGTGCCATCAGTCCCTCTGGGGGACTAGACATCGGGGAGCTGTTTTTT.

This clonotype was detected a few times. One end of the junction is discordant with germline, which a read error may explain. The rearrangement links TRBV12-3 or TRBV12-4 to TRBJ1-4; possible D gene TRBD1, 5 bases. This CDR3 has 16 amino acids. DNA for the CDR3: TGCGCCAGCAGCTCACCCTCCGGGACGGATAATGAAAAACTGTTTTTT. This encodes CASSSPSGTDNEKLFF.

This clonotype was detected many times. The chain is built from TRBV12-3 or TRBV12-4 and TRBJ1-2; perhaps TRBD1 as D (5 bases). The CDR3 sequence is 13 residues long. Trimming took off 3 bases at V and 5 bases at J, with 10 bases between the two ends. In DNA form, the CDR3 reads TGTGCCAGCAGTTTGGGCAGGGAATATGGCTACACCTTC. This sequence encodes CASSLGREYGYTF.

Note on this clonotype: A read error may be the cause here, since a much bigger clone is one base away. The rearrangement joins TRBV2 to TRBJ2-3; D is perhaps TRBD1 (6 bases). The CDR3 spans 13 residues. Germline CDR1 and CDR2: SNHLY and FYNNEI. In nucleotides, the CDR3 is TGTGTCAGTCCAGGGGTTGACCCCGATACGCAGTATTTT. It encodes CVSPGVDPDTQYF.

The sample holds many counts of this clonotype. The rearrangement links TRBV7-2 to TRBJ2-1; 7 bases are a match to TRBD2. This CDR3 region has 13 residues. V was clipped by 5 bases and J by 8 bases; unmatched bases: 6. Germline values: CDR1 SGHTA, CDR2 FQGNSA. Here the CDR3 reads CASSGGRGDEQFF. The CDR3 DNA is TGTGCCAGCAGCGGAGGGAGGGGCGATGAGCAGTTCTTC.

This clonotype occurred a few times. Germline is not matched at one junction end, which may reflect a read error. The V gene is TRBV11-2, the J gene TRBJ1-4; D remains unclear. This CDR3 contains 16 residues. Germline V CDR1 and CDR2: SGHAT, FQNNGV. In nucleotides, the CDR3 is TGTGCCAGCAGCTTAGATCGGCAAGGTGTTAATGTAAAACTGTTTTTT. It is translated as CASSLDRQGVNVKLFF. The variable domain in full, with the rest retrieved from reference TRBV11-2 and TRBJ1-4, is EAGVAQSPRYKIIEKRQSVAFWCNPISGHATLYWYQQILGQGPKLLIQFQNNGVVDDSQLPKDRFSAERLKGVDSTLKIQPAKLEDSAVYLCASSLDRQGVNVKLFFGSGTQLSVL.

The genes are TRBV5-1 and TRBJ1-3, with 7 bases aligning to TRBD1. V lost 1 base and J lost 3; bases outside the gene matches: 7. Germline V lookup: CDR1 SGHRS, CDR2 YFSETQ. The CDR3 length is 16 residues. CDR3 residues: CASSLSGTVYGNTIYF. CDR3 coding DNA: TGCGCCAGCAGCTTGTCCGGGACAGTCTATGGAAACACCATATATTTT.

The chain couples TRBV10-3 to TRBJ1-5; 9 nucleotides agree with TRBD1. The V gene end was trimmed by 3 bases and the J gene end by 7 bases; junction bases not matched to a gene: 4. The CDR3 totals 14 residues. CDR1 is ENHRY, CDR2 SYGVKD, per germline. The CDR3 sequence: CAISEQGAKQPQHF. In nucleotides, the CDR3 is TGTGCCATCAGTGAACAGGGGGCGAAGCAGCCCCAGCATTTT.

The chain is built from TRBV6-2 or TRBV6-3 and TRBJ2-7; 12 bases fit TRBD2. V was pared by 2 bases and J by 3 bases, with 5 bases of the junction left unmatched. The CDR3 is made up of 16 amino acids. CDR1 and CDR2 from the germline V gene are MNHEY and SVGEGT. Here the CDR3 reads CASSYPGLAGFYEQYF. For the CDR3, the DNA is TGTGCCAGCAGTTACCCAGGACTAGCGGGGTTCTACGAGCAGTACTTC.